These 29 T cell receptor beta chains came from one sample sequenced in a study of T-cell memory formation after mild COVID-19. TCRdb reprocessed the 5' RACE reads with MiXCR, giving one entry per CDR3 protein. Among 500,000 to 650,000 distinct CDR3 sequences listed, about 20% were seen once. Sequencing was done on a sample of PBMCs or a T cell subset sorted from them (not recorded which). The receptors were sampled from an adult woman who had mild COVID-19 (a few samples of this study predate the infection). Cell type and time point are not known.

The genes are TRBV24-1 and TRBJ2-1, with 8 positions matching TRBD2. The V segment lost 6 bases and the J segment 2 bases; nucleotides outside the gene matches: 2. The germline V gene encodes CDR1 KGHDR and CDR2 SFDVKD. CDR3 size: 14 residues. The CDR3 sequence: CATSSGRAYNEQFF. Here the CDR3 DNA reads TGTGCCACCAGTAGCGGGAGAGCCTACAATGAGCAGTTCTTC.

CDR3 sequence: CASSLVGGNEAFF. The DNA for the CDR3 is TGCGCCAGCAGCTTGGTGGGCGGAAACGAAGCTTTCTTT. V usage is TRBV5-1 and J usage is TRBJ1-1; no definite D call. The germline V and J ends were trimmed by 0 bases and 8 bases, with 11 bases remaining between them. The V gene's germline CDR1 is SGHRS and CDR2 YFSETQ. CDR3 length: 13 residues.

The gene calls are TRBV6-5 and TRBJ2-7, with 7 bases identical to TRBD1. After removal of 4 bases from V and 3 bases from J, the junction contained 3 bases not matched to a gene. Germline-derived CDR1 and CDR2 are MNHEY and SVGAGI. The CDR3 has 13 amino acids. CDR3 coding DNA: TGTGCCAGCAGTTCAGGGACAGTCTACGAGCAGTACTTC. Protein product: CASSSGTVYEQYF.

The CDR3 DNA sequence: TGTGCCAGCTCCCTCGATGGGGTGGCCGAGCAGTACTTC. As protein: CASSLDGVAEQYF. The genes are TRBV18 and TRBJ2-7; no clear D. Germline CDR1 is KGHSH and CDR2 is LQKENI. V lost 6 bases, J lost 6 bases, and 15 bases lay in between. The CDR3 totals 13 residues.

This clonotype has only a few counts. This chain joins TRBV20-1 and TRBJ1-3, with D uncertain. The CDR3 consists of 13 residues. Germline lookup yields CDR1 DFQATT and CDR2 SNEGSKA (reference sequence). V was clipped by 1 base and J by 4 bases, with 8 bases between them. In DNA, the CDR3 is TGCAGTGCTAGAGGAAGGGAGGGAAACACCATATATTTT. This encodes CSARGREGNTIYF.

DNA of the CDR3: TGCGCCAGCATTCAACTAGCGGGGGTACGCGCAGATACGCAGTATTTT. Encoded protein: CASIQLAGVRADTQYF. The V gene is TRBV10-2, the J gene TRBJ2-3, with TRBD2 identical over 11 bases. The V and J ends lost 7 bases and 4 bases, in that order; junction bases with no gene match: 10. The CDR3 has 16 residues. CDR1 is WSHSY and CDR2 is SAAADI in the germline V gene.

The chain joins TRBV6-5 to TRBJ1-5; D not resolved. The V end lost 0 bases, the J end lost 7 bases, and 10 bases lay between the germline ends. Germline CDR1 is MNHEY and CDR2 is SVGAGI. The CDR3 extends over 14 amino acids. The CDR3 loop is CASSYSGGFQPQHF. Written as DNA, the CDR3 is TGTGCCAGCAGTTACTCTGGAGGGTTCCAGCCCCAGCATTTT.

CDR3 amino acids: CSAQRRAIGYTF. CDR3 in DNA: TGCAGTGCTCAACGGCGGGCGATCGGCTACACCTTC. This rearrangement joins TRBV20-1 to TRBJ1-2, with no clear D. Germline V gene data show CDR1 as DFQATT and CDR2 as SNEGSKA (reference sequence). V was pared by 5 bases and J by 8 bases, with 15 bases between. The CDR3 runs 12 residues.

CDR3 loop: CASSQAGSGNTIYF. Written as DNA, the CDR3 is TGTGCCAGCAGCCAAGCGGGCTCTGGAAACACCATATATTTT. This sequence joins TRBV3-1 and TRBJ1-3; D gene unclear. Germline CDR1 reads LGHDT; CDR2 reads YNNKEL (reference sequence). The germline V and J ends were trimmed by 1 base and 0 bases, with 4 bases remaining between them. The CDR3 runs to 14 residues.

The chain employs TRBV7-7 and TRBJ2-5, with a weak D call TRBD2 (5 bases). Germline V CDR1 and CDR2: SSHAT, FNYEAQ (reference sequence). V gave up 0 bases and J gave up 0 bases, with 8 bases separating them. CDR3 length: 15 amino acids. CDR3 nucleotides: TGTGCCAGCAGCTTAGCCCTAGCTAACCAAGAGACCCAGTACTTC. Translated: CASSLALANQETQYF.

This clonotype was seen only a few times. The gene calls are TRBV12-3 or TRBV12-4 and TRBJ2-7, with D possibly TRBD2 on 6 matching bases. Trimming pared 0 bases from V and 2 bases from J, leaving 11 bases between. The CDR3 extends over 15 amino acids. CDR3 sequence: CASSLAGGATYEQYF. DNA for the CDR3: TGTGCCAGCAGTTTAGCGGGCGGGGCGACCTACGAGCAGTACTTC.

This clonotype was recorded a few times. DNA for the CDR3: TGCGCCAGCAGCCGGGACGGAGGGGGGGCCAACGTCCTGACTTTC. This translates into CASSRDGGGANVLTF. This chain joins TRBV5-1 and TRBJ2-6, with D tentatively TRBD2 (6 bases). CDR1 and CDR2 (germline): SGHRS, YFSETQ. Trimming shortened V by 4 bases and J by 4 bases, and 12 bases separated the two germline ends. The CDR3 length is 15 residues. The whole variable domain, remainder taken from reference TRBV5-1 and TRBJ2-6, is KAGVTQTPRYLIKTRGQQVTLSCSPISGHRSVSWYQQTPGQGLQFLFEYFSETQRNKGNFPGRFSGRQFSNSRSEMNVSTLELGDSALYLCASSRDGGGANVLTFGAGSRLTVL.

V is TRBV6-1 and J is TRBJ1-4; the D gene is possibly TRBD1 (5 bases). The CDR3 covers 15 residues. Deletions cut 5 bases from V and 3 bases from J, with 13 bases between. Germline V lookup: CDR1 MNHNS, CDR2 SASEGT. CDR3 nucleotide sequence: TGTGCCAGCAGTAACCAGGGAGCGGCTAATGAAAAACTGTTTTTT. Amino acid sequence: CASSNQGAANEKLFF.

About this clonotype: The germline gene is not matched at one end of the junction; a read error may be the cause. The genes are TRBV12-3 or TRBV12-4 and TRBJ2-3; D possibly corresponds to TRBD2 (5 bases). The CDR3 runs to 15 residues. The CDR3 sequence is CASSVAYSSTDTQYF. As DNA, the CDR3 is TGTGCCAGCAGTGTAGCGTACTCTAGCACAGATACGCAGTATTTT.

V gene TRBV5-1 combines with J gene TRBJ1-4, with TRBD1 matching over 7 bases. Trimming took 4 bases from V and 3 from J; bases not matched to a gene: 3. The V gene's germline CDR1 is SGHRS and CDR2 YFSETQ. CDR3 length: 14 residues. In nucleotides, the CDR3 is TGCGCCAGCAGCGAGGGGGCAGCTAATGAAAAACTGTTTTTT. Translating gives CASSEGAANEKLFF.

In DNA, the CDR3 is TGCGCCAGCAGCCAAGTACTAGCGGGGTCCTACGAGCAGTACTTC. Translating it yields CASSQVLAGSYEQYF. This chain connects TRBV4-3 to TRBJ2-7, with TRBD2 identical over 10 bases. Losses at the gene ends were 1 base for V and 1 base for J; bases not matched to a gene: 1. Germline CDR1 LGHNA, CDR2 YSLEER. CDR3 length: 15 residues.

This chain joins TRBV15 and TRBJ2-7, with 7 bases aligning to TRBD1. CDR3 size: 14 residues. Trimming removed 0 bases from V and 4 bases from J; junction bases left unmatched: 3. Germline CDR1 reads LNHNV; CDR2 reads YYDKDF (reference sequence). The CDR3 loop reads CATSRDLGQYEQYF. As DNA, the CDR3 is TGTGCCACCAGCAGAGATTTGGGACAGTACGAGCAGTACTTC.

The chain couples TRBV6-1 to TRBJ1-2, with a possible D match to TRBD1 (6 bases). Germline V lookup: CDR1 MNHNS, CDR2 SASEGT. This CDR3 is 13 amino acids long. V was clipped by 6 bases and J by 8 bases, with 16 bases between them. In DNA, the CDR3 is TGTGCCAGCAGCATACAGGGATTTAGGGGCTACACCTTC. This encodes CASSIQGFRGYTF.

This clonotype was detected a few times. The chain joins TRBV15 to TRBJ1-1; D gene ambiguous. The CDR3 consists of 16 residues. The V end was cut by 0 bases, the J end by 1 base, with 12 bases between. Germline values: CDR1 LNHNV, CDR2 YYDKDF (reference sequence). The CDR3 loop reads CATSRELVPGNTEAFF. The DNA for the CDR3 is TGTGCCACCAGCAGAGAGTTGGTCCCCGGGAACACTGAAGCTTTCTTT.

Many counts were recorded for this clonotype. The V and J genes are TRBV24-1 and TRBJ2-4; perhaps TRBD2 as D (6 bases). The CDR3 spans 17 residues. V lost 5 bases and J lost 4, with 20 bases in between. The germline V gene has CDR1 KGHDR and CDR2 SFDVKD. The CDR3 region is CATSGAPKAGVKNIQYF. The CDR3 region has the DNA TGTGCCACCAGTGGTGCCCCGAAAGCGGGTGTTAAAAACATTCAGTACTTC.

This clonotype has a handful of counts. The chain recombines TRBV5-5 with TRBJ2-3; TRBD2 aligns across 7 bases. This CDR3 is 16 amino acids long. V dropped 1 base and J dropped 5; count of bases not matched to a gene: 10. Germline V lookup: CDR1 SGHKS, CDR2 YYEKEE (reference sequence). CDR3 loop: CASSLSIGGGLDTQYF. CDR3 DNA: TGTGCCAGCAGCTTGTCAATTGGCGGGGGACTAGATACGCAGTATTTT.

There are many counts of this clonotype. The chain uses TRBV2 and TRBJ2-7, with D perhaps matching TRBD1 or TRBD2 (7 bases each). CDR3 length: 17 residues. Trimming removed 0 bases at V and 2 bases at J, with 17 bases between. Germline values: CDR1 SNHLY, CDR2 FYNNEI. CDR3 DNA sequence: TGTGCCAGCAGTGAAGCGTGGGGGGGACAGAGACCCTACGAGCAGTACTTC. Its protein is CASSEAWGGQRPYEQYF.

The chain couples TRBV30 to TRBJ1-5; D gene uncertain. Trimming pared 2 bases from V and 1 base from J, leaving 3 bases between. Germline V CDR1 and CDR2: GTSNPN, SVGIG (reference sequence). The CDR3 runs to 12 residues. The CDR3 loop reads CAWSRSNQPQHF. The CDR3 DNA follows: TGTGCCTGGAGTAGGAGCAATCAGCCCCAGCATTTT.

Only a few counts were recorded for this clonotype. The CDR3: CASRAGVAGVGEQYF. Here the CDR3 DNA reads TGCGCCAGCAGAGCCGGAGTAGCGGGAGTGGGTGAGCAGTACTTC. The rearrangement links TRBV5-1 to TRBJ2-7, with 9 bases aligning to TRBD2. Trimming removed 5 bases from V and 7 bases from J; junction bases left unmatched: 13. The CDR3 length is 15 residues. CDR1 is SGHRS, CDR2 YFSETQ, per germline.

Only a few counts were recorded for this clonotype. The chain recombines TRBV20-1 with TRBJ2-2; 9 bases are a match to TRBD1. CDR3 length equals 14 residues. V lost 5 bases, J lost 14 bases, and 15 bases stayed unmatched. Germline CDR1 DFQATT, CDR2 SNEGSKA (reference sequence). CDR3 amino acids: CSAPAYAGTGFLFF. In DNA, the CDR3 is TGCAGTGCTCCCGCTTACGCCGGGACAGGGTTTCTGTTTTTT.

The rearrangement links TRBV30 to TRBJ1-2; D remains unclear. V lost 0 bases, J lost 3 bases, and 8 bases lay in between. In germline, CDR1 is GTSNPN, CDR2 SVGIG (reference sequence). The CDR3 is made up of 13 amino acids. Here the CDR3 DNA reads TGTGCCTGGAGTGTATCGGCAGACTATGGCTACACCTTC. It translates to CAWSVSADYGYTF. Filled out from reference TRBV30 and TRBJ1-2, the complete variable domain reads SQTIHQWPATLVQPVGSPLSLECTVEGTSNPNLYWYRQAAGRGLQLLFYSVGIGQISSEVPQNLSASRPQDRQFILSSKKLLLSDSGFYLCAWSVSADYGYTFGSGTRLTVV.

V is TRBV5-1 and J is TRBJ1-2; TRBD1 agrees at 9 bases. CDR1 SGHRS and CDR2 YFSETQ come from the germline V gene. J gave up 3 bases and V 4 bases, and 4 bases lay outside the gene matches. The CDR3 runs 14 residues. In DNA, the CDR3 is TGCGCCAGCAGCGACGGACAGGGGTACTATGGCTACACCTTC. Amino acid sequence: CASSDGQGYYGYTF.

This clonotype was recorded a few times. The chain joins TRBV12-3 or TRBV12-4 to TRBJ2-5, with TRBD1 matching over 7 bases. The CDR3 contains 16 residues. J gave up 5 bases and V 5 bases, and 14 bases lay outside the gene matches. The CDR3: CASSALTGKGLETQYF. The CDR3 DNA is TGTGCCAGCAGTGCCCTGACAGGGAAAGGGCTGGAGACCCAGTACTTC.

This clonotype turned up a few times. The V and J genes are TRBV4-2 and TRBJ2-3, with TRBD2 matching 7 bases. The CDR3 sequence is 17 residues long. V shed 0 bases, J shed 1 base, and the junction held 7 bases outside the gene matches. Germline CDR1 is LGHNA and CDR2 is YNFKEQ. CDR3 DNA sequence: TGTGCCAGCAGCCAAGACCGGGGGGAGGCTCGCACAGATACGCAGTATTTT. Protein product: CASSQDRGEARTDTQYF.